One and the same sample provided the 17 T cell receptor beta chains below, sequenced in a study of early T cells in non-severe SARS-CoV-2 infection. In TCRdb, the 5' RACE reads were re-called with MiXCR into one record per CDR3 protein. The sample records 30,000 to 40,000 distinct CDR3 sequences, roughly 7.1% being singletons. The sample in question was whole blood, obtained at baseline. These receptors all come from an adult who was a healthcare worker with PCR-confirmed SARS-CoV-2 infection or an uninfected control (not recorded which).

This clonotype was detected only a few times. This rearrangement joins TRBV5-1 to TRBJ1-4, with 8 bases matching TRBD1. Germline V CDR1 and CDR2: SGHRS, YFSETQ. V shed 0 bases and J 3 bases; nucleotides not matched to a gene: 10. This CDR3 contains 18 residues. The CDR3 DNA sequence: TGCGCCAGCAGCTTGGGACGGACAGGGTTTCTTTCTAATGAAAAACTGTTTTTT. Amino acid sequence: CASSLGRTGFLSNEKLFF.

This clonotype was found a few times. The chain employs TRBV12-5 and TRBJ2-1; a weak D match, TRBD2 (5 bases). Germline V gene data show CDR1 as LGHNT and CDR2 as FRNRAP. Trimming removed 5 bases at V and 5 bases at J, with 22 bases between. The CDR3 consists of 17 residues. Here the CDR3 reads CASGATAGSPRDNEQFF. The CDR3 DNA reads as TGTGCTAGTGGTGCGACGGCGGGCAGCCCCCGGGACAATGAGCAGTTCTTC.

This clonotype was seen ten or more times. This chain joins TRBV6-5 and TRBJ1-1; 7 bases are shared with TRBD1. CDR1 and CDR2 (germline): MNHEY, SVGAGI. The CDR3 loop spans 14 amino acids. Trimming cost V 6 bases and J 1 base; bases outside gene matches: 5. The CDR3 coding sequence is TGTGCCAGCAGATCGGACAGGTCGAACACTGAAGCTTTCTTT. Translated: CASRSDRSNTEAFF.

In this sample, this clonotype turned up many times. CDR3: CASSLSYGDTQYF. The DNA of the CDR3 is TGTGCCAGCAGCCTTTCCTACGGGGATACGCAGTATTTT. The chain combines TRBV7-3 with TRBJ2-3, with D hard to call. Germline V lookup: CDR1 SGHTA, CDR2 FQGTGA. The CDR3 is made up of 13 amino acids. V was clipped by 5 bases and J by 6 bases, with 12 bases between them.

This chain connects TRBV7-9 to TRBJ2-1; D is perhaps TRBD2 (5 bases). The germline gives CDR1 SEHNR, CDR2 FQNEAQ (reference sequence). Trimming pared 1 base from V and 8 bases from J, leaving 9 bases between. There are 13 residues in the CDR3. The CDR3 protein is CASSLENSDEQFF. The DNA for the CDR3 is TGTGCCAGCAGCTTAGAAAATAGCGATGAGCAGTTCTTC. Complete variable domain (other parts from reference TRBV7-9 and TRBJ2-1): DTGVSQNPRHKITKRGQNVTFRCDPISEHNRLYWYRQTLGQGPEFLTYFQNEAQLEKSRLLSDRFSAERPKGSFSTLEIQRTEQGDSAMYLCASSLENSDEQFFGPGTRLTVL.

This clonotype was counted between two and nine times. The CDR3 nucleotides are TGTGCCAGCAGCTTAAATCTAGCGGGAGTCAATGAGCAGTTCTTC. This translates into CASSLNLAGVNEQFF. This chain joins TRBV11-2 and TRBJ2-1, with TRBD2 matching 10 bases. Per the germline V gene, CDR1 is SGHAT and CDR2 is FQNNGV. This CDR3 contains 15 residues. The V and J ends lost 2 bases and 6 bases, in that order; junction bases with no gene match: 4.

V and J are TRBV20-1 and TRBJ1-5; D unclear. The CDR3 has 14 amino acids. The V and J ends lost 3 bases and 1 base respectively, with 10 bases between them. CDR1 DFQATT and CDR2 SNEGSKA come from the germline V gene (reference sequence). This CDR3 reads CSASAGPSNQPQHF. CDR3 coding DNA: TGCAGTGCTAGTGCGGGTCCCAGCAATCAGCCCCAGCATTTT.

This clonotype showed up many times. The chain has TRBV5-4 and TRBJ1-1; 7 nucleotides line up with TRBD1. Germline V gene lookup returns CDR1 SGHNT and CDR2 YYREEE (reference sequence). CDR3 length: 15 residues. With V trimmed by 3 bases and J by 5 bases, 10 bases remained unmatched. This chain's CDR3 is CASSSAGRGGTEAFF. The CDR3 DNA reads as TGTGCCAGCAGCTCAGCGGGCAGGGGGGGAACTGAAGCTTTCTTT.

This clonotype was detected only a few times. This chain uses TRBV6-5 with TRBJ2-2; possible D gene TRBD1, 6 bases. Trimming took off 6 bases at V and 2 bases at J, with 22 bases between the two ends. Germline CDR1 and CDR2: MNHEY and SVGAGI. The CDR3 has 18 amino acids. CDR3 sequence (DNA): TGTGCCAGCAGGTACGGTGGATGGGACACGGCAAACACCGGGGAGCTGTTTTTT. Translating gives CASRYGGWDTANTGELFF.

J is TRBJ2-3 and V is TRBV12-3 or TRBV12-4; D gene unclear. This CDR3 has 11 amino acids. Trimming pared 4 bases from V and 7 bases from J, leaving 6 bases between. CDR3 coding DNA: TGTGCCAGCAGTTCGCAGAATACGCAGTATTTT. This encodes CASSSQNTQYF.

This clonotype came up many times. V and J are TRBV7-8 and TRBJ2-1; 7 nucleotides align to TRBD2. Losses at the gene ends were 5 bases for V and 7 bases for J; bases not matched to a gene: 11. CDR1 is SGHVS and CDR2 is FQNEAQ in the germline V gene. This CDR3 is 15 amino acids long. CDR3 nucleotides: TGTGCCAGCAGCCAGTCCGCGGGAGCGGGGAATGAGCAGTTCTTC. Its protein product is CASSQSAGAGNEQFF.

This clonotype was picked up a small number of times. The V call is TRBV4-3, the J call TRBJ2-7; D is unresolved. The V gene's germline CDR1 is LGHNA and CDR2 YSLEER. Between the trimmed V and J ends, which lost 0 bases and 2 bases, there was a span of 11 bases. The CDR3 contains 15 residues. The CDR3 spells CASSQDPLTTYEQYF. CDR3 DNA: TGCGCCAGCAGCCAAGATCCCCTAACTACCTACGAGCAGTACTTC.

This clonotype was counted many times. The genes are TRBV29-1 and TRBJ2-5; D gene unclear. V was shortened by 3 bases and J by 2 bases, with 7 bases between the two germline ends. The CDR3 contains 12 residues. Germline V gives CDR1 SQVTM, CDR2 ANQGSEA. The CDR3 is CSVEVHQETQYF. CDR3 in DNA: TGCAGCGTTGAGGTACATCAAGAGACCCAGTACTTC.

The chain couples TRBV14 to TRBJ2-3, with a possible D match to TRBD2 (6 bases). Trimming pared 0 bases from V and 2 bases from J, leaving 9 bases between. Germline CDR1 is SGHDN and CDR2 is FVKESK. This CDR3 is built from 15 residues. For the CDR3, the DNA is TGTGCCAGCAGCCAAGATTCGGGAGCCACAGATACGCAGTATTTT. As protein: CASSQDSGATDTQYF. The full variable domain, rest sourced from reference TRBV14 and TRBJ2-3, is EAGVTQFPSHSVIEKGQTVTLRCDPISGHDNLYWYRRVMGKEIKFLLHFVKESKQDESGMPNNRFLAERTGGTYSTLKVQPAELEDSGVYFCASSQDSGATDTQYFGPGTRLTVL.

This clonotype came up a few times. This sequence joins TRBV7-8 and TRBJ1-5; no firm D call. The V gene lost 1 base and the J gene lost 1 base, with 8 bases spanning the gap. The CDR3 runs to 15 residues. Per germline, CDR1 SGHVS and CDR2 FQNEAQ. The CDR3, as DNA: TGTGCCAGCAGCTTAGGGGAGATCAGCAATCAGCCCCAGCATTTT. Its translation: CASSLGEISNQPQHF.

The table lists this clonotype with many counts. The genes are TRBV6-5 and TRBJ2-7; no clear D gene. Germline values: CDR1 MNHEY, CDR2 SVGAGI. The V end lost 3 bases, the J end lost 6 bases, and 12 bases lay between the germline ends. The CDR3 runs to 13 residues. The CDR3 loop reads CASSYTPFGEQYV. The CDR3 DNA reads TGTGCCAGCAGTTATACCCCCTTCGGCGAGCAGTACGTC.

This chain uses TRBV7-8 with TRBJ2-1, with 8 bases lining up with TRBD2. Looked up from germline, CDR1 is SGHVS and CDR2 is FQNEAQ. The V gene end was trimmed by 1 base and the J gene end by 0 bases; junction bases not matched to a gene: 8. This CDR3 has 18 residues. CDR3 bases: TGTGCCAGCAGCTTAGTGGCTAGCGGGCTTAGCTCCTACAATGAGCAGTTCTTC. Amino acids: CASSLVASGLSSYNEQFF.